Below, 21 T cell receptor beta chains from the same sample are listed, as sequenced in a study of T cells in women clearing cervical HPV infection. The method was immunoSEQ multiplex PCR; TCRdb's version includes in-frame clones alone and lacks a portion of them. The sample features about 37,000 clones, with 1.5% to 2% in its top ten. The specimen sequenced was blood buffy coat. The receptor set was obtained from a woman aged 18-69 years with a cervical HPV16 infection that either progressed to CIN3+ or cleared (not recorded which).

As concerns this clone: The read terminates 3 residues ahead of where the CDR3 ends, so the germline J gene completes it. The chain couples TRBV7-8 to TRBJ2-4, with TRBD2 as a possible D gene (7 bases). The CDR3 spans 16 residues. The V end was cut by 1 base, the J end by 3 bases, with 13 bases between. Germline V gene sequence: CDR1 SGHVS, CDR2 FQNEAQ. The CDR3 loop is CASSLDGGAGKNIQYF. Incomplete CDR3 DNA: TGTGCCAGCAGCTTAGATGGGGGGGCCGGCAAAAACATT. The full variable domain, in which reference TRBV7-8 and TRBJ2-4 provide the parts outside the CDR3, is GAGVSQSPRYKVAKRGQDVALRCDPISGHVSLFWYQQALGQGPEFLTYFQNEAQLDKSGLPSDRFFAERPEGSVSTLKIQRTQQEDSAVYLCASSLDGGAGKNIQYFGAGTRLSVL.

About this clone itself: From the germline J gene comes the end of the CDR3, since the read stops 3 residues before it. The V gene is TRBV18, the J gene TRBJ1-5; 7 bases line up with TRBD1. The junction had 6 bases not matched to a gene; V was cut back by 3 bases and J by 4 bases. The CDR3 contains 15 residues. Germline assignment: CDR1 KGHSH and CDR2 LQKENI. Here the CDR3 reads CASSPTEDRNQPQHF. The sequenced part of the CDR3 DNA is TGTGCCAGCTCACCCACCGAGGACAGGAATCAGCCC.

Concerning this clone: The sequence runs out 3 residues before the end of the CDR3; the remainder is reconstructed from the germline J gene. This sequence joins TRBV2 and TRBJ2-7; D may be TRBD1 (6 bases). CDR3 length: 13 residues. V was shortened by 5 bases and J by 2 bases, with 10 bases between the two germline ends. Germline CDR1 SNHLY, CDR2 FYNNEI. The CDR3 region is CASSRTAAYEQYF. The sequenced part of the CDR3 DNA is TGTGCCAGCAGTCGGACAGCGGCCTACGAG.

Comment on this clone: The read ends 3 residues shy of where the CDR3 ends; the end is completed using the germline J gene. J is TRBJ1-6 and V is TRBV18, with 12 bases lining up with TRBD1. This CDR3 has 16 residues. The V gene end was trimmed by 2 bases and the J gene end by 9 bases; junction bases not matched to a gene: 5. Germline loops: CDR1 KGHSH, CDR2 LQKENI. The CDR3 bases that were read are TGTGCCAGCTCACCAGGGACAGGGGGCGTAGGTTCACCC. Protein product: CASSPGTGGVGSP. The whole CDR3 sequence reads CASSPGTGGVGSPLHF.

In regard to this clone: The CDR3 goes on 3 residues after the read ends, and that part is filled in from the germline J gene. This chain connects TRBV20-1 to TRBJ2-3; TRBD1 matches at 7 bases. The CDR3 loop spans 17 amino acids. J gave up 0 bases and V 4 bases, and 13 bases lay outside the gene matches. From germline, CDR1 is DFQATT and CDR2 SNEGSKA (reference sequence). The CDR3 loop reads CSATFPQGLTSTDTQYF. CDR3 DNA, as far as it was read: TGCAGTGCTACTTTTCCACAGGGGCTAACTAGCACAGATACG.

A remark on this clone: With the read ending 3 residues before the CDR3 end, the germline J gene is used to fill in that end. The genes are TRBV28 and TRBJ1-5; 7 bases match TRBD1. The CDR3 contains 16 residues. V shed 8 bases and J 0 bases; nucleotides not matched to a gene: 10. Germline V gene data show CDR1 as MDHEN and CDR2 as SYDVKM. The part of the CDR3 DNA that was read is TGTGCCAGCGGAACAGGGGACCAAGTTAGCAATCAGCCC. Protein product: CASGTGDQVSNQP. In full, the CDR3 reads CASGTGDQVSNQPQHF. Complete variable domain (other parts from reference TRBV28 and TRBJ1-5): DVKVTQSSRYLVKRTGEKVFLECVQDMDHENMFWYRQDPGLGLRLIYFSYDVKMKEKGDIPEGYSVSREKKERFSLILESASTNQTSMYLCASGTGDQVSNQPQHFGDGTRLSIL.

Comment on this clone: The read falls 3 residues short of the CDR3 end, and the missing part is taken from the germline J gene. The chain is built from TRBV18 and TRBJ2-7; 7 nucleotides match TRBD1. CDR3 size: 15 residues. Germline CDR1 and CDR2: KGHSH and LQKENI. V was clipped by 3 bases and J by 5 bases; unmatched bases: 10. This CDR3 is CASSPNLGQAHEQYF. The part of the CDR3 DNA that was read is TGTGCCAGCTCACCTAACCTAGGACAGGCCCACGAG.

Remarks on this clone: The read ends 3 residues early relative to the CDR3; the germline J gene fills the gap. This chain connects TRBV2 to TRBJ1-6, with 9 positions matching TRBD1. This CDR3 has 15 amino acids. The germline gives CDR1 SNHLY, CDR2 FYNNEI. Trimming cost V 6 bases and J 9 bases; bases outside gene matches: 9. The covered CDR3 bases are TGTGCCAGCAGAAACTTGGGACAGGGTACTTCACCC. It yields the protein CASRNLGQGTSP. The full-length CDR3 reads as CASRNLGQGTSPLHF.

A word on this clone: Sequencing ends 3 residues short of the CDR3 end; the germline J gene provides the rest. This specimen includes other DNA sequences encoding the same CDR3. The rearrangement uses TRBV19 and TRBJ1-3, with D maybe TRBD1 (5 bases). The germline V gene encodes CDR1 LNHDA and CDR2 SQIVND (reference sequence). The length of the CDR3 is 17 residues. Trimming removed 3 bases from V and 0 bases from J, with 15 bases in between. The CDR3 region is CASSMFVDRISGNTIYF. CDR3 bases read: TGTGCCAGTAGTATGTTTGTCGACAGAATCTCTGGAAACACC.

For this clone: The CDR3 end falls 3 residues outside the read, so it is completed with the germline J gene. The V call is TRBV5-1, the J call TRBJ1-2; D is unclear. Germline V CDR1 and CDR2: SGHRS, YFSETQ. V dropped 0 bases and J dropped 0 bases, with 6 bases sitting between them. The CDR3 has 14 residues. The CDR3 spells CASSLDSSNYGYTF. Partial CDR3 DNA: TGCGCCAGCAGCTTGGACAGCTCTAACTATGGC. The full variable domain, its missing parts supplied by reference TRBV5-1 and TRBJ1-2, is KAGVTQTPRYLIKTRGQQVTLSCSPISGHRSVSWYQQTPGQGLQFLFEYFSETQRNKGNFPGRFSGRQFSNSRSEMNVSTLELGDSALYLCASSLDSSNYGYTFGSGTRLTVV.

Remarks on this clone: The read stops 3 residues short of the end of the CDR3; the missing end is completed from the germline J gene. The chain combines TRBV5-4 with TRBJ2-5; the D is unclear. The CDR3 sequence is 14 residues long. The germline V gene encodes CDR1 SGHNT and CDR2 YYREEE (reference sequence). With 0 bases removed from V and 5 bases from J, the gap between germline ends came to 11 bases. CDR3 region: CASSLGSGLETQYF. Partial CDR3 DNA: TGTGCCAGCAGCTTGGGATCAGGTCTGGAGACC.

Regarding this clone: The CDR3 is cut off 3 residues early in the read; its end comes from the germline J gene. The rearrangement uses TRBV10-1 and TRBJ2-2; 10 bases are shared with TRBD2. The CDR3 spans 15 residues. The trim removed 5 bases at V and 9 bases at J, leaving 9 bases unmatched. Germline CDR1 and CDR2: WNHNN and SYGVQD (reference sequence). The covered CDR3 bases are TGCGCCAGCAGTTTAGGCGGGACTAGCGCCCGGGAG. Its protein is CASSLGGTSARE. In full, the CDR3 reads CASSLGGTSARELFF.

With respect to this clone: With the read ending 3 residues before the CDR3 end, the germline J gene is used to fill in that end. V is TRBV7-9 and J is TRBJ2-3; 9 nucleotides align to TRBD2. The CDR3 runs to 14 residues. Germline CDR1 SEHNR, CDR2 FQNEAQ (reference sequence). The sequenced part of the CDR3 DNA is TGTGCCAGCAGCCCGGGACTAGCCTGGGAGACG. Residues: CASSPGLAWET. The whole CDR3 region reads CASSPGLAWETQYF. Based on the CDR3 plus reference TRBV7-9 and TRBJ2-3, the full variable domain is DTGVSQNPRHKITKRGQNVTFRCDPISEHNRLYWYRQTLGQGPEFLTYFQNEAQLEKSRLLSDRFSAERPKGSFSTLEIQRTEQGDSAMYLCASSPGLAWETQYFGPGTRLTVL.

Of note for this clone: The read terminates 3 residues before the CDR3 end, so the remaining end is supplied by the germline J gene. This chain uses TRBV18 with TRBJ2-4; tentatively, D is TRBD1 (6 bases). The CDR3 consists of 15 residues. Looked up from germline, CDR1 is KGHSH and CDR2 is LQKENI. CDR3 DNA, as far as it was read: TGTGCCAGCTCACCGGCCGGGACACCCCAGCTCGGT. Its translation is CASSPAGTPQLG. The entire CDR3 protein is CASSPAGTPQLGQYF.

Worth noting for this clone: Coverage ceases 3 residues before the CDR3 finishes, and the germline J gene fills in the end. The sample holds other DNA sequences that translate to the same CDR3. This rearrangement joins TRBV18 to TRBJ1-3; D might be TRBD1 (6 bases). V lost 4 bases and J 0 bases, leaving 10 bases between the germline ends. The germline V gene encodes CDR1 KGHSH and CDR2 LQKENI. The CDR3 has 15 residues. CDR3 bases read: TGTGCCAGCTCACTTGCGGACAGCTCTGGAAACACC. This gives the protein CASSLADSSGNT. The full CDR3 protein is CASSLADSSGNTIYF.

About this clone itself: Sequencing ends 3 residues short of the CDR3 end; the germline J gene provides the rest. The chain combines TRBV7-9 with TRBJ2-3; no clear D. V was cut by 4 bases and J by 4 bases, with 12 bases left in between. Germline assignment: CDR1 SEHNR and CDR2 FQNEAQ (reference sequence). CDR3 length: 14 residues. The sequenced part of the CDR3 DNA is TGTGCCAGCAGCTCTAGGAGTCCCCCAGATACG. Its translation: CASSSRSPPDT. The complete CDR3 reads CASSSRSPPDTQYF.

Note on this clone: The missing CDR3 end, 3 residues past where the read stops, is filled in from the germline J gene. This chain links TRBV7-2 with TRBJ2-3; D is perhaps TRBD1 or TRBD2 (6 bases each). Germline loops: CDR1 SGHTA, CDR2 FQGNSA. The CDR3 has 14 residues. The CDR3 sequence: CASSLSREQGTQYF. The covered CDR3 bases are TGTGCCAGCAGCTTAAGTCGGGAGCAGGGGACG.

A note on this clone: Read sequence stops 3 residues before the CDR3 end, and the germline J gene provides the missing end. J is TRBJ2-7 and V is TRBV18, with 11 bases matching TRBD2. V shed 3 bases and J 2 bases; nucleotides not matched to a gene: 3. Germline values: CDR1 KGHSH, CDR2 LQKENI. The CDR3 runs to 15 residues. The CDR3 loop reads CASSPASGGTYEQYF. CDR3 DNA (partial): TGTGCCAGCTCACCGGCTAGCGGGGGGACCTACGAG.

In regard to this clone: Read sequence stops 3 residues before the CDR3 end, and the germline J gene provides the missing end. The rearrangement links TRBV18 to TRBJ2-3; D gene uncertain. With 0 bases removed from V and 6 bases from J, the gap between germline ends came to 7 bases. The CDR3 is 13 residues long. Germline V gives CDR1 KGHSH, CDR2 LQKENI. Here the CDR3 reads CASSPPGSDTQYF. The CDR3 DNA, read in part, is TGTGCCAGCTCACCACCGGGCAGTGATACG.

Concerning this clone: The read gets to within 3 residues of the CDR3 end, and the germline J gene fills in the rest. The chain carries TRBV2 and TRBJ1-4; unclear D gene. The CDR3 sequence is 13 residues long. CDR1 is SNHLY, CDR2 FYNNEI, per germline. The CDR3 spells CASSESGLQPLFF. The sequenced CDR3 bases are TGTGCCAGCAGTGAAAGTGGGCTGCAGCCA.

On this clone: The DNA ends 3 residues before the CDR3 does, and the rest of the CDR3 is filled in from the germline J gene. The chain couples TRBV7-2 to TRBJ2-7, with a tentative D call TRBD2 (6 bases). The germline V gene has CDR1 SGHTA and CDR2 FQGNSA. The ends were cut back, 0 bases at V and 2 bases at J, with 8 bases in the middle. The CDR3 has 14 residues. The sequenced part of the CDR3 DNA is TGTGCCAGCAGCTTAGCTGCGGGGCCCTACGAG. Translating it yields CASSLAAGPYE. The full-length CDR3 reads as CASSLAAGPYEQYF.